The 20 T cell receptor beta chains below were found in one sample sequenced in a study of shared clonotypes between healthy human individuals. The repertoire was sequenced with immunoSEQ multiplex PCR; TCRdb's copy has only in-frame clones and lacks some. The table includes about 590,000 clones, nearly 97% detected once. Naive-designated CD8 cells lacked CD45RO, were positively enriched for CCR7, and omitted terminally differentiated effector memory CD45RA+ cells. Sample: naive CD8+ T cells sorted from blood. Receptor source: a woman aged 25 to 39 in good health.

This clone was detected once. Other DNA sequences within the sample encode an identical CDR3. The chain carries TRBV27 and TRBJ2-5; D gene ambiguous. This CDR3 has 14 residues. CDR1 is MNHEY and CDR2 is SMNVEV in the germline V gene (reference sequence). V was clipped by 2 bases and J by 1 base, with 8 bases between them. In nucleotides, the CDR3 is TGTGCCAGCAGTTTAAGGCAAGCCCAAGAGACCCAGTACTTC. This translates into CASSLRQAQETQYF.

The chain joins TRBV7-8 to TRBJ1-1; D is undetermined. CDR1 is SGHVS and CDR2 is FQNEAQ in the germline V gene. This CDR3 contains 13 residues. Trimming shortened V by 2 bases and J by 1 base, and 5 bases separated the two germline ends. In DNA, the CDR3 is TGTGCCAGCAGCTTACGAGCGAACACTGAAGCTTTCTTT. Translated, it gives CASSLRANTEAFF.

V usage is TRBV28 and J usage is TRBJ1-1; D not certain. Trimming removed 3 bases at V and 0 bases at J, with 5 bases between. The CDR3 has 13 residues. From germline, CDR1 is MDHEN and CDR2 SYDVKM. CDR3: CASSLVVNTEAFF. The CDR3 DNA sequence: TGTGCCAGCAGTTTGGTCGTGAACACTGAAGCTTTCTTT.

The genes are TRBV14 and TRBJ2-3; D unclear. The V gene lost 0 bases and the J gene lost 10 bases, with 8 bases spanning the gap. The CDR3 is made up of 12 amino acids. Germline CDR1 reads SGHDN; CDR2 reads FVKESK. This chain's CDR3 is CASSQDPGPQYF. Written as DNA, the CDR3 is TGTGCCAGCAGCCAAGATCCCGGACCGCAGTATTTT.

Written as DNA, the CDR3 is TGTGCCAGTAGTCCCGGGACAGCGAACGAAGCTTTCTTT. It translates to CASSPGTANEAFF. The V and J genes are TRBV19 and TRBJ1-1; 7 nucleotides match TRBD1. Germline values: CDR1 LNHDA, CDR2 SQIVND (reference sequence). V dropped 5 bases and J dropped 8; count of bases not matched to a gene: 8. The length of the CDR3 is 13 residues.

This chain uses TRBV28 with TRBJ2-2; TRBD1 might be the D (5 bases). Trimming took off 5 bases at V and 6 bases at J, with 19 bases between the two ends. Germline V lookup: CDR1 MDHEN, CDR2 SYDVKM. The CDR3 has 16 residues. The CDR3 sequence is CASSLTHRLPPGELFF. The CDR3 nucleotides are TGTGCCAGCAGTCTAACCCACAGGCTCCCACCCGGGGAGCTGTTTTTT.

The chain joins TRBV9 to TRBJ1-2; D is unresolved. The length of the CDR3 is 14 residues. Trimming left V 3 bases short and J 3 bases short, with 12 bases between. Germline CDR1 and CDR2: SGDLS and YYNGEE. CDR3: CASSGKGRDYGYTF. DNA of the CDR3: TGTGCCAGCAGCGGGAAGGGAAGGGACTATGGCTACACCTTC.

The chain combines TRBV6-5 with TRBJ2-7; D possibly corresponds to TRBD1 (5 bases). Germline CDR1 MNHEY, CDR2 SVGAGI. The CDR3 spans 14 residues. V was trimmed by 2 bases and J by 2 bases, leaving 10 bases between them. The CDR3 protein is CASSYAGAAYEQYF. In DNA form, the CDR3 reads TGTGCCAGCAGTTACGCTGGGGCAGCCTACGAGCAGTACTTC.

The CDR3 sequence: CASTGEWGETQYF. The DNA of the CDR3 is TGTGCCAGCACGGGGGAATGGGGGGAGACCCAGTACTTC. V is TRBV11-2 and J is TRBJ2-5; TRBD2 is a possible D gene (6 bases). There are 13 residues in the CDR3. Germline V gene sequence: CDR1 SGHAT, CDR2 FQNNGV. V shed 7 bases and J shed 5 bases, with 14 bases lying between them. The full variable domain, rest sourced from reference TRBV11-2 and TRBJ2-5, is EAGVAQSPRYKIIEKRQSVAFWCNPISGHATLYWYQQILGQGPKLLIQFQNNGVVDDSQLPKDRFSAERLKGVDSTLKIQPAKLEDSAVYLCASTGEWGETQYFGPGTRLLVL.

This clone came up once. The V and J genes are TRBV7-9 and TRBJ2-7; no definite D call. Germline assignment: CDR1 SEHNR and CDR2 FQNEAQ (reference sequence). V was pared by 3 bases and J by 5 bases, with 5 bases between. There are 11 residues in the CDR3. The CDR3 loop reads CASSFLHEQYF. The CDR3 region has the DNA TGTGCCAGCAGCTTCTTGCACGAGCAGTACTTC.

The gene calls are TRBV30 and TRBJ2-6, with TRBD2 matching over 12 bases. Germline V gene sequence: CDR1 GTSNPN, CDR2 SVGIG (reference sequence). The CDR3 totals 16 residues. Trimming cost V 5 bases and J 2 bases; bases outside gene matches: 4. CDR3 protein: CAWVGLAGAGANVLTF. CDR3 in DNA: TGTGCCTGGGTGGGACTAGCGGGTGCTGGGGCCAACGTCCTGACTTTC.

This chain connects TRBV27 to TRBJ2-5; a possible D gene is TRBD2 (6 bases). Germline V gene lookup returns CDR1 MNHEY and CDR2 SMNVEV (reference sequence). Trimming shortened V by 0 bases and J by 5 bases, and 19 bases separated the two germline ends. The CDR3 totals 17 residues. The CDR3 reads CASSLSRGRPGRETQYF. The CDR3 DNA reads TGTGCCAGCAGTTTATCGCGGGGACGCCCAGGGAGGGAGACCCAGTACTTC.

Comments on this clone: Other DNA sequences within the sample encode an identical CDR3. This chain links TRBV27 with TRBJ2-1; 11 bases match TRBD2. The CDR3 is 15 residues long. Germline CDR1 reads MNHEY; CDR2 reads SMNVEV (reference sequence). Unmatched junction bases numbered 2, after V lost 4 bases and J lost 3 bases. CDR3 coding DNA: TGTGCCAGCAGTTCCGGGACTAGCGGCTACAATGAGCAGTTCTTC. It encodes CASSSGTSGYNEQFF.

This chain connects TRBV28 to TRBJ1-3; D is ambiguous. CDR1 is MDHEN, CDR2 SYDVKM, per germline. V was pared by 2 bases and J by 2 bases, with 10 bases between. The CDR3 runs to 15 residues. CDR3 DNA: TGTGCCAGCAGTTTAAGGTCACGTACTGGAAACACCATATATTTT. It translates to CASSLRSRTGNTIYF.

CDR3 bases: TGTGCCAGCAGTATACTCGGGACAGGGGCCAATGAGCAGTTCTTC. It yields the protein CASSILGTGANEQFF. This sequence joins TRBV27 and TRBJ2-1; the match to TRBD1 covers 10 bases. The ends lost 5 bases at V and 6 bases at J; junction bases unmatched: 7. Germline CDR1 reads MNHEY; CDR2 reads SMNVEV (reference sequence). The CDR3 sequence is 15 residues long.

The V gene is TRBV4-1, the J gene TRBJ2-5; 8 nucleotides match TRBD1. V was pared by 3 bases and J by 11 bases, with 8 bases of the junction left unmatched. Germline V gives CDR1 MGHRA, CDR2 YSYEKL. This CDR3 has 13 residues. The CDR3 is CASSHPTGAEQYF. The CDR3 coding sequence is TGCGCCAGCAGCCATCCGACAGGGGCAGAGCAGTACTTC.

V and J are TRBV7-9 and TRBJ2-7, with a weak D call TRBD1 (8 bases). The CDR3 is made up of 14 amino acids. V lost 4 bases and J lost 6, with 16 bases in between. Germline V gives CDR1 SEHNR, CDR2 FQNEAQ (reference sequence). The CDR3 nucleotides read TGTGCCAGCAGCTCAGGGGGCGCGGGAGTCGAGCAGTACTTC. Residues: CASSSGGAGVEQYF.

The J gene is TRBJ2-7, the V gene TRBV6-5; unclear D gene. This CDR3 spans 13 amino acids. The germline gives CDR1 MNHEY, CDR2 SVGAGI. V was cut by 8 bases and J by 3 bases, with 14 bases left in between. CDR3 coding DNA: TGTGCCAGCCGAGCCGGACCGATCTACGAGCAGTACTTC. Its translation: CASRAGPIYEQYF.

In its sample, this clone was seen once. This chain links TRBV5-4 with TRBJ1-4; the D gene is possibly TRBD1 (5 bases). The germline CDR1 and CDR2 sequences are SGHNT and YYREEE (reference sequence). Trimming took 0 bases from V and 5 from J, leaving 8 bases between them. CDR3 length: 14 amino acids. The CDR3 nucleotides are TGTGCCAGCAGCTTGGAGGGGATAAATGAAAAACTGTTTTTT. This gives the protein CASSLEGINEKLFF.

The chain links TRBV7-8 to TRBJ1-4, with a weak D call TRBD1 (6 bases). The CDR3 contains 16 residues. Germline V lookup: CDR1 SGHVS, CDR2 FQNEAQ. V lost 1 base to trimming and J lost 8 bases, with 17 bases between them. This CDR3 reads CASSLGLSAGGEKLFF. The DNA for the CDR3 is TGTGCCAGCAGCTTAGGCTTGTCGGCCGGGGGCGAAAAACTGTTTTTT. Looking up the rest from reference TRBV7-8 and TRBJ1-4 gives the full variable domain: GAGVSQSPRYKVAKRGQDVALRCDPISGHVSLFWYQQALGQGPEFLTYFQNEAQLDKSGLPSDRFFAERPEGSVSTLKIQRTQQEDSAVYLCASSLGLSAGGEKLFFGSGTQLSVL.